One T cell receptor (beta chain) is described in this entry. This clone was seen a few times. The clone's antigen remains unknown. No base-level quality is on record; no much larger clone is a single base apart. These data are taken from a study of cytomegalovirus exposure and HLA in healthy donors (TCRdb year 2017). About the investigation overall: An earlier analysis of approximately 640 of the donors reported roughly 270 Gb of sequence data and about 100 million unique TCR beta sequences from about 179 million T cells. To decide whether each TCR beta V gene segment behaved as functional or pseudogenic, an earlier analysis of fewer than 750 of the donors relied on high-throughput TCR beta sequencing. The T cell repertoires of 666 subjects were profiled by immunosequencing and related to cytomegalovirus serostatus. The number of donors typed differed by locus, with roughly 620-630 for A, B, C, DRB1 and DQB1, more than 500 for DQA1, about 610 for DPA1, and under 490 for DPB1. To predict cytomegalovirus infection status, the study combined high-throughput TCR immunosequencing, statistical association of individual TCRs with disease status, and machine learning. Along with the roughly 700-subject first cohort, a separate validation cohort of roughly 110 different subjects was used. About five DR-DQ haplotypes were treated as single units for association and clustering because of strong linkage in the cohort. In a later genetic analysis, genome-wide SNP genotypes for about 55% of the 666 donors were used, and that subset was treated as a discovery cohort. The genetic ancestry cluster associated with self-reported Caucasian donors included about four fifths of the 350 to 500 genotyped donors. A later analysis re-analyzed previously published TCR beta repertoires from about 730 donors and added high-resolution HLA genotyping to study TCR occurrence patterns. On average, roughly 250,000 unique TCR beta nucleotide sequences were sequenced per donor among 398 genotyped donors of the cohort, with roughly 19% of those sequences being non-productive. Both class I and class II loci were covered by HLA typing, at four-digit resolution. The aim of the study was to test whether cataloging public T cell receptors could identify signatures of past pathogen exposure. Every repertoire in the discovery cohort had been generated on one and the same sequencing platform. An early release that covered approximately 600 HLA-typed donors contained 250 to 350 gigabases of sequencing data and 75 million to 100 million unique TCR sequences. In the later analysis, no new phenotypic data were used to find candidate immune exposures; instead, reliance was placed on TCR beta sequences and their occurrence across donors. Donor age, sex, ethnicity and CMV serostatus were collected together with the repertoire data.

Paper-wide results and their limitations: An association between a missense DCLRE1C variant and V-gene and J-gene trimming of TCR beta chains was found in a later genetic analysis and replicated in an independent cohort. Most TCR sequences were seen in very few donors, while some public TCRs were found in many individuals. The earlier analysis of 450 to 700 of the donors excluded some 15 rarely observed V segments, including chromosome 9 orphons, because counts were too low. In both the original and validation cohorts, the classifier was reported to diagnose cytomegalovirus status with high specificity and sensitivity. Roughly uniform sequencing depth across donors was assumed in presence/absence analyses, although this assumption may not hold. According to a later analysis, parvovirus B19, influenza, CMV and Epstein-Barr virus appeared linked to several top co-occurrence clusters. A cluster of highly shared sequence variants was judged likely to be a technical artifact of the sequencing pipeline. The study gave a list of about 160 TCR beta chains associated with cytomegalovirus. In this cohort, only TCR beta chains were sequenced, and detectable features were limited by the absence of alpha or paired-chain data. Because HLA typing was missing for some donors at each locus, association tests included only the typed subset. A later analysis associated around 16,000 TCR beta sequences with specific HLA alleles at a false discovery rate of 0.05. For the cohort, immune exposure information was limited to CMV serostatus. Broadly in line with IMGT annotations, most TCR beta V segments showed up in productive rearrangements about 87% or about 30% of the time in an earlier analysis of some 590 of the donors. According to a later analysis, most CMV-associated TCR beta chains appeared to be HLA-restricted, and the HLA associations seemed to be driven largely by CMV exposure. Compared with equally common non-associated chains, HLA-associated TCR beta chains in a later analysis were more clonally expanded and had lower generation probabilities. A further reported finding was that TCR beta sequences accurately predicted the HLA-A and HLA-B alleles for most subjects in the first cohort. Correlated functional status among segregating V segments might reflect linkage disequilibrium, but an unknown experimental factor could not be ruled out. The authors suggested that the approach could potentially be generalized to other disease states and immunological phenotypes. When HLA alleles, especially DR and DQ, strongly co-occurred, TCR associations were difficult to assign to individual alleles. According to a later genetic analysis, donors in an Asian-associated ancestry cluster had fewer N-insertions in productive TCRs than the approximately 710-donor mean. A later analysis found that TCR association rates varied across HLA loci, with DRB1 alleles showing the most associated TCRs and HLA-C alleles the fewest. A few of the identified cytomegalovirus-associated TCR beta chains were confirmed in vitro to be specific for cytomegalovirus antigens. Some IMGT-functional V segments, including TRBV6-2 and TRBV6-3, could not be told apart with the 87-base-pair reads, so those segments were excluded.

The cohort comprised around 700 healthy bone marrow donors. All cohort members were sampled while nominally healthy, although unrecorded immune exposures were likely present. Of the approximately 700 cohort members, some 270 had positive CMV serostatus and about 360 had negative CMV serostatus, and CMV serostatus was not recorded for the donor. A peripheral blood sample was collected from each donor, and TCR beta sequencing was performed on peripheral blood mononuclear cells. The Qiagen DNeasy Blood Extraction Kit was used to extract genomic DNA from the blood cell samples. Reading the germline V gene (reference sequence) gives CDR1 MNHNY and CDR2 SVGAGI. Taken from cysteine to phenylalanine, the CDR3 has 14 residues. The read is trimmed to its CDR3 DNA, 42 bases read in frame from base 1. V lost 7 bases and J lost 5 bases, and the count of bases not matched to a germline gene is 7. The receptor library was made with the immunoSEQ multiplex PCR assay. The multiplex PCR relied on a mix of 60 forward primers for TCR Vbeta segments and 13 reverse primers for TCR Jbeta segments. Amplification of the CDR3 region of rearranged TCR beta genes was performed with a multiplex PCR assay on genomic DNA. Amplified TCR beta libraries were sequenced as 87-base-pair reads on the Illumina HiSeq System. Processing in the source paper ran as follows. A later analysis counted about 82 million unique TCR beta chains across the 690 or so repertoires, and about 10 million of these chains were shared by at least two donors. To remove PCR and sequencing errors, raw reads were error-corrected and collapsed into unique sequences using a nearest-neighbor algorithm that merged closely related sequences. Alignment of CDR3 sequences to IMGT reference sequences was used to assign V, D and J gene segments. Each retained sequence needed at least a six-nucleotide match to both a V gene segment and a J gene segment. Rearrangements were classified as productive when the CDR3 lacked stop codons and remained in frame with V and J, and all other rearrangements were classified as non-productive. Following IMGT convention, CDR3 was defined as the stretch from the second conserved V-encoded cysteine to the conserved J-encoded phenylalanine. The earlier analysis of about 590 of the donors excluded sequences that lacked an unambiguous match to a single V gene segment. An earlier analysis of 587 of the donors called V segments functional above 56.7% productive rearrangements and segregating when the between-donor standard deviation exceeded 5%. A statistical classification framework was developed to diagnose cytomegalovirus status using the catalog of TCR beta chain sequences. A later analysis assigned V and J genes by comparing TCR nucleotide sequences with IMGT/GENE-DB human TR gene sequences. The TCRdist pipeline was used in a later analysis to assign CDR3 sequences and most-parsimonious VDJ recombination scenarios. In a later analysis, every TCR beta chain was defined by the combination of its CDR3 amino acid sequence and its V-gene family, and reads without a unique V-gene family were dropped. To address suspected cross-contamination and a sequencing artifact, a later analysis removed roughly 640 highly shared, low-generation-probability nucleotide sequences. For each public chain, a later analysis derived a clonal expansion index from normalized ranks of inferred template counts within each repertoire. In a later analysis, generation probabilities were computed with a VDJ recombination model fitted to out-of-frame rearrangements, and the resulting probabilities were checked against IGoR. In a later analysis, TCR-TCR, TCR-HLA and TCR-CMV co-occurrence was scored with hypergeometric tests, and a repertoire-size bias correction was applied to TCR pairs. In a later analysis, false discovery rates were estimated by permuting HLA or CMV assignments 20 times. In a later analysis, co-occurring TCRs were grouped with DBSCAN, and TCRdist sequence similarity was added when clustering was performed within HLA-allele-positive subsets. Repertoires with fewer than 30,000 or more than 120,000 public chains, plus five repertoires with anomalous nucleotide sharing, were excluded from co-occurrence clustering. TCRdb stores this immuneACCESS table with in-frame sequences only. Part of the clones is absent; in the studies checked, under half of the shortfall reflects unresolved V genes, and no reason is known for the rest. That table is the source of V, J and clone size, and D and trimming were worked out from the DNA. This sample is represented by about 150,000 clones; around 63% of them were singletons. The ten largest account for under 2% of the sample.

The specimen sequenced was PBMCs. The V and J segments used are TRBV6-6 and TRBJ2-7, and 11 junction bases match TRBD2. The clonotype was recovered from a human donor in good health. The DNA sequence is TGTGCCAGCAAATTTAGCGGGAGGGTGGACGAGCAGTACTTC. This sequence encodes CASKFSGRVDEQYF.